The source of this T cell receptor (beta chain) is a study of tumor-infiltrating lymphocytes in primary liver carcinoma. Overall study: These were node-negative, non-metastatic T1-T3 tumors of roughly 4 to 10 cm. Sequenced samples came back with roughly 3.5 to 7.5 million productive TCRbeta reads, and the counts looked alike across tissue types.

This clonotype appeared a few times. Just one base apart from a much larger clone, this may be a read error. No conserved phenylalanine or tryptophan ends this CDR3, so it is likely a read error. TCR beta cDNA was made from 500 ng total RNA with a constant-region primer. What produced the TCR beta libraries was three nested multiplex PCR rounds using slightly modified ARM-PCR. Primers for the first two PCR rounds were TRBV1-TRBV30 forward primers and a C-beta reverse primer (around 10 cycles per round). Each CDR3 protein gets one entry after TCRdb re-called the multiplex PCR reads with MiXCR. There are 300,000 to 350,000 distinct CDR3 sequences in the sample; roughly 60% occur only once, and approximately 15% lies in the top ten. The CDR3 loop spans 12 amino acids. V dropped 4 bases and J dropped 5; count of bases not matched to a gene: 1. Germline V gene sequence: CDR1 SQVTM, CDR2 ANQGSEA. Germline DNA was also extracted, while the blood RNA originated from unsorted whole blood. Collection of 3 to 4 milliliters of peripheral blood took place before surgery.

The source is a woman aged 25-40 years with primary liver carcinoma and hepatitis B virus infection. Sequencing input: peripheral blood. This rearrangement joins TRBV29-1 to TRBJ2-2; 7 bases match TRBD2. The DNA for the CDR3 is TGCAGCGTTGGGGGGGGTACCGGGGAGCTGTTTCTT. As protein: CSVGGGTGELFL.